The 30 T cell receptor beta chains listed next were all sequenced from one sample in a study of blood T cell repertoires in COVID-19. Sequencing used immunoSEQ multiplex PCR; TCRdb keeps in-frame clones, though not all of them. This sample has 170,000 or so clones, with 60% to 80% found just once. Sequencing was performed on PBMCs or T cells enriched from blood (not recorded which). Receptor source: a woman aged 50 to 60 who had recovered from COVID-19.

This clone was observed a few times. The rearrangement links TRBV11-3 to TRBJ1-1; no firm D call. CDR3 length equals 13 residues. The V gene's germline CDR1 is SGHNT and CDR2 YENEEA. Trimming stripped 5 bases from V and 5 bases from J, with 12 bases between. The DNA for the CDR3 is TGTGCCAGCAGCGTCGATGGGAGGACTGAAGCTTTCTTT. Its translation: CASSVDGRTEAFF.

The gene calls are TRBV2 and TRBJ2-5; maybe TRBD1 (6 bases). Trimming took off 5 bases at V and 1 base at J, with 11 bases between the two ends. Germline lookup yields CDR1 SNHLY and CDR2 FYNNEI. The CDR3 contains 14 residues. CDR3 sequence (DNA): TGTGCCAGCAGTCAACAGGGTTTCCAAGAGACCCAGTACTTC. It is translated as CASSQQGFQETQYF.

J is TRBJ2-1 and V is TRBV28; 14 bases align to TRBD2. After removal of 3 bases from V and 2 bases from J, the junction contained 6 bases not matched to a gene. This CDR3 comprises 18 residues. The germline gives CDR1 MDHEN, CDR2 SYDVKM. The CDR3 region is CASSFRTSGRRAYNEQFF. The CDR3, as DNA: TGTGCCAGCAGTTTTCGGACTAGCGGGAGGAGGGCCTACAATGAGCAGTTCTTC.

This CDR3 reads CASGVGVVNTEAFF. DNA of the CDR3: TGTGCCAGCGGAGTTGGAGTCGTCAACACTGAAGCTTTCTTT. The chain carries TRBV3-1 (or the pseudogene TRBV3-2) and TRBJ1-1; the D is unclear. The CDR3 totals 14 residues. V shed 8 bases and J shed 2 bases, with 15 bases lying between them. Germline V gene data show CDR1 as LGHDT and CDR2 as YNNKEL (reference sequence).

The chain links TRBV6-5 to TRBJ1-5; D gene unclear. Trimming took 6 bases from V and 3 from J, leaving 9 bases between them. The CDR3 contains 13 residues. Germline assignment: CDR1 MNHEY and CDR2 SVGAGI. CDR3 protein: CASSLDTNQPQHF. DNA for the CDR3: TGTGCCAGCAGCCTTGACACCAATCAGCCCCAGCATTTT.

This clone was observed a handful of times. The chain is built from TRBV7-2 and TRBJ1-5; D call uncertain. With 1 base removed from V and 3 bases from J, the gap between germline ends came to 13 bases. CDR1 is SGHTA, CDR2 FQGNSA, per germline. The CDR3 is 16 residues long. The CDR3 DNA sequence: TGTGCCAGCAGCTTAGTAACGGGAGGAAACAATCAGCCCCAGCATTTT. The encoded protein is CASSLVTGGNNQPQHF. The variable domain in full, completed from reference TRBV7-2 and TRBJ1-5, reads GAGVSQSPSNKVTEKGKDVELRCDPISGHTALYWYRQSLGQGLEFLIYFQGNSAPDKSGLPSDRFSAERTGGSVSTLTIQRTQQEDSAVYLCASSLVTGGNNQPQHFGDGTRLSIL.

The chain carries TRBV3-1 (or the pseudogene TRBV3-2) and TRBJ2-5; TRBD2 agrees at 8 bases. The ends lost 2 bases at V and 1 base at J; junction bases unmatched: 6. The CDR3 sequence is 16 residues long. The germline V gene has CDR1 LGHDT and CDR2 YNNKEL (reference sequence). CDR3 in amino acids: CASSQFIGRAQETQYF. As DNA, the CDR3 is TGTGCCAGCAGCCAATTTATCGGGAGGGCCCAAGAGACCCAGTACTTC.

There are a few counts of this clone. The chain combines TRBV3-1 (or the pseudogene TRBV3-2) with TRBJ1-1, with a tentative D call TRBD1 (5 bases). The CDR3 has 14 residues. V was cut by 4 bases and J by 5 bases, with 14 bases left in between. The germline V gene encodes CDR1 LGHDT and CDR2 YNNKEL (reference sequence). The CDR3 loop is CASSRDSGFTEAFF. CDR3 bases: TGTGCCAGCAGCCGAGACTCAGGGTTTACTGAAGCTTTCTTT.

DNA of the CDR3: TGTGCCAGCTCACCAGGCGGCACGAGATCCTACGAGCAGTACTTC. This translates into CASSPGGTRSYEQYF. J is TRBJ2-7 and V is TRBV18, with D uncertain. This CDR3 is 15 amino acids long. The germline V and J ends were trimmed by 2 bases and 1 base, with 12 bases remaining between them. The germline V gene has CDR1 KGHSH and CDR2 LQKENI.

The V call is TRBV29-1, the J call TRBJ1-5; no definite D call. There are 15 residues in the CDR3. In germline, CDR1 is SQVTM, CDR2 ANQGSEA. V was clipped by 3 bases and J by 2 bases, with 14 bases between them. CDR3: CSVDIAGTGNQPQHF. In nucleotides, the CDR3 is TGCAGCGTTGATATCGCGGGTACGGGCAATCAGCCCCAGCATTTT.

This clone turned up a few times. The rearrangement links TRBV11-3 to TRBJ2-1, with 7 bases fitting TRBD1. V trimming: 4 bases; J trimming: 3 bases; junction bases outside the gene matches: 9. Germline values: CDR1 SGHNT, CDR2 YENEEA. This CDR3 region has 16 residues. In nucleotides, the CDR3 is TGTGCCAGCAGCTGGGAGCCCCGGGACAGCTACAATGAGCAGTTCTTC. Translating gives CASSWEPRDSYNEQFF.

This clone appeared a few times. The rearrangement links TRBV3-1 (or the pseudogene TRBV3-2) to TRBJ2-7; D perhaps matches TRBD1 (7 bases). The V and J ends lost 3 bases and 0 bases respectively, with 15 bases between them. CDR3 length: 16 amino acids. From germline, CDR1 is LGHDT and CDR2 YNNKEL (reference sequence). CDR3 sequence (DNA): TGTGCCAGCAGCCATCGGAGGGGGACAGACTCCTACGAGCAGTACTTC. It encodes CASSHRRGTDSYEQYF.

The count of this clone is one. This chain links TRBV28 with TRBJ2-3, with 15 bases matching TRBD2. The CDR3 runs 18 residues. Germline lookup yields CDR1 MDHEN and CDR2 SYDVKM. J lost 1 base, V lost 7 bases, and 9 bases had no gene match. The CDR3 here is CASISGTSGGYGTDTQYF. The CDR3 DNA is TGTGCCAGCATTTCCGGGACTAGCGGGGGGTATGGCACAGATACGCAGTATTTT.

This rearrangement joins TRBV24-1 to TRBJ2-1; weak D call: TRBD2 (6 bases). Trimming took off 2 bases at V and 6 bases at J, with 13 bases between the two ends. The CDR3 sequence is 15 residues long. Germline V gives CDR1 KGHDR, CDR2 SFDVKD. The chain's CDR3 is CATSDWRVGGNEQFF. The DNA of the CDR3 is TGTGCCACCAGTGATTGGCGGGTGGGGGGCAATGAGCAGTTCTTC.

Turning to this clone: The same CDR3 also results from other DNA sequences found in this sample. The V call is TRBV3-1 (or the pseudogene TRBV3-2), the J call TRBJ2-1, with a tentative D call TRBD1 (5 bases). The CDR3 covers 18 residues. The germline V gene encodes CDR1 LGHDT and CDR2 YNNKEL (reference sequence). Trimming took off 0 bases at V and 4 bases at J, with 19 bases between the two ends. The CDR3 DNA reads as TGTGCCAGCAGCCAAGACGGCCTTGGGGCAGCCCCTTACAATGAGCAGTTCTTC. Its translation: CASSQDGLGAAPYNEQFF.

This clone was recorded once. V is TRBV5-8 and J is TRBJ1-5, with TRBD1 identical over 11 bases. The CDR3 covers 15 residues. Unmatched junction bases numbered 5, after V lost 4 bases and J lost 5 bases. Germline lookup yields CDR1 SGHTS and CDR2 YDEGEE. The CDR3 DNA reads TGTGCCAGCAGCGCCGGACAGGGGGCTCATCAGCCCCAGCATTTT. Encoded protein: CASSAGQGAHQPQHF.

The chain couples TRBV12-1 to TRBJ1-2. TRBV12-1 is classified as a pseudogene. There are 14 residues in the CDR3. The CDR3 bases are TGTGCCAGCAGCCTTAACGAGGGCGGATATGGCTACACCTTC. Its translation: CASSLNEGGYGYTF.

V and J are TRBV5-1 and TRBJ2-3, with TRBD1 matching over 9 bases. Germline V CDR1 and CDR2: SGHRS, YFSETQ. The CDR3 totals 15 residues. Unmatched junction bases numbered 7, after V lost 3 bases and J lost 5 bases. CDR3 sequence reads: CASSSGTGSLDTQYF. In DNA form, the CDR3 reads TGCGCCAGCAGCTCCGGGACAGGGTCCCTAGATACGCAGTATTTT.

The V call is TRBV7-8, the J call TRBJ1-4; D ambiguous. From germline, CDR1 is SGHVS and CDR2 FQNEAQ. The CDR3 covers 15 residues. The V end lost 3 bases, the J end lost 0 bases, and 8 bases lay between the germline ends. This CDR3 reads CASSFDDSTNEKLFF. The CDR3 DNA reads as TGTGCCAGCAGCTTTGATGACTCAACTAATGAAAAACTGTTTTTT.

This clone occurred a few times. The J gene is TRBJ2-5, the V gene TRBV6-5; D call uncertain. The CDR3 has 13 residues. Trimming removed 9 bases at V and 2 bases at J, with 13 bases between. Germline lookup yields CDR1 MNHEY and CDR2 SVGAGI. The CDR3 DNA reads TGTGCCAGTCGCTTTCTACTTCAAGAGACCCAGTACTTC. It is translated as CASRFLLQETQYF.

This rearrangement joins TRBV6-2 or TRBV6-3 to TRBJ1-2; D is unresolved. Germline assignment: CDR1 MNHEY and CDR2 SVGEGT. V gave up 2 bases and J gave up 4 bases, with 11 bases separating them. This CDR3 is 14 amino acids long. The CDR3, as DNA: TGTGCCAGCAGTTACGGGATAGCGACCTATGGCTACACCTTC. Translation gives CASSYGIATYGYTF.

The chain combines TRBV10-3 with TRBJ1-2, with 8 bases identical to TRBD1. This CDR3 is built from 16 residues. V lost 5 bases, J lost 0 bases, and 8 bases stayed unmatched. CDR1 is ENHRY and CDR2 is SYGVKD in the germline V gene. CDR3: CAISSGQGAANYGYTF. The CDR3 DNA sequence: TGTGCCATCAGTTCCGGACAGGGAGCTGCTAACTATGGCTACACCTTC.

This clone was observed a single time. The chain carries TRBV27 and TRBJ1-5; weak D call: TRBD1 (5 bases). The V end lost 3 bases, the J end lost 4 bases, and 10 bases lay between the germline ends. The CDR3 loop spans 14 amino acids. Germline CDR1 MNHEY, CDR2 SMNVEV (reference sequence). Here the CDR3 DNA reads TGTGCCAGCAGTTTCACGGGGGGAAATCAGCCCCAGCATTTT. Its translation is CASSFTGGNQPQHF.

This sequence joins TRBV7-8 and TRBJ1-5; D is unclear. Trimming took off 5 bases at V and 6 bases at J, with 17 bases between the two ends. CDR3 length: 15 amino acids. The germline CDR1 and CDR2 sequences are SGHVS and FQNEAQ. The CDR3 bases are TGTGCCAGCAGCCAAAGTACGGGGATTGCTCAGCCCCAGCATTTT. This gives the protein CASSQSTGIAQPQHF. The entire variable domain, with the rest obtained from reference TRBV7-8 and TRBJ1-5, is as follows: GAGVSQSPRYKVAKRGQDVALRCDPISGHVSLFWYQQALGQGPEFLTYFQNEAQLDKSGLPSDRFFAERPEGSVSTLKIQRTQQEDSAVYLCASSQSTGIAQPQHFGDGTRLSIL.

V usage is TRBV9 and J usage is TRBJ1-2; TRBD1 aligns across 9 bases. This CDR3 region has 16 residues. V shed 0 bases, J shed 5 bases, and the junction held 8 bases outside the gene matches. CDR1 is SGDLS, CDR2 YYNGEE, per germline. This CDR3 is CASSVAGTGLGYGYTF. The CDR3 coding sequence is TGTGCCAGCAGCGTAGCGGGGACAGGGTTGGGATATGGCTACACCTTC.

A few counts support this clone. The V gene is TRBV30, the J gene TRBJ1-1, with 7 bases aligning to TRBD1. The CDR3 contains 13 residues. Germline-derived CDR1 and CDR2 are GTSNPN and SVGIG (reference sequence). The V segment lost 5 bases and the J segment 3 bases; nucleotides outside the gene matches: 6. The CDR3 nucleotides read TGTGCCTGGGACACAGGGGTACACACTGAAGCTTTCTTT. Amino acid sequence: CAWDTGVHTEAFF.

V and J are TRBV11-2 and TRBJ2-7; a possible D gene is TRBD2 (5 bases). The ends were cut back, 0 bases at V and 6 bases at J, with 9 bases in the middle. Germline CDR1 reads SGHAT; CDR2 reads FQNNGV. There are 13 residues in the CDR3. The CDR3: CASSLDTAGEQYF. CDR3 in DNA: TGTGCCAGCAGCTTAGATACCGCGGGCGAGCAGTACTTC.

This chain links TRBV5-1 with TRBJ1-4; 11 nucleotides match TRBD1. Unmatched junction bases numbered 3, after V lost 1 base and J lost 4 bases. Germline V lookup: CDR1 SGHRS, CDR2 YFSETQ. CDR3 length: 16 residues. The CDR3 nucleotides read TGCGCCAGCAGCTTGTGGGGACAGGGGGATAATGAAAAACTGTTTTTT. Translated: CASSLWGQGDNEKLFF.

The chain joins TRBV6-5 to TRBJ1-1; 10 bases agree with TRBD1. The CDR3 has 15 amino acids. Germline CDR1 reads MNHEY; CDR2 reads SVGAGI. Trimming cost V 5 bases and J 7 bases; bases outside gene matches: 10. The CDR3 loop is CASSPPGQGRGEAFF. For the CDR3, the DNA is TGTGCCAGCAGTCCGCCGGGACAGGGGCGTGGTGAAGCTTTCTTT.

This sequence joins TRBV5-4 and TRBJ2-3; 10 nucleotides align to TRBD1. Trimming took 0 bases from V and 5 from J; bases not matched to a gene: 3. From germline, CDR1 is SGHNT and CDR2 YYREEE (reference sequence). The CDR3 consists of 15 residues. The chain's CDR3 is CASSLGQGAVDTQYF. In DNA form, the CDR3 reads TGTGCCAGCAGCTTGGGACAGGGGGCCGTAGATACGCAGTATTTT.